The TCR beta chain described here comes from a study of blood T cell repertoires in COVID-19. V was clipped by 4 bases and J by 7 bases; unmatched bases: 6. Germline V CDR1 and CDR2: SGHNT, YYREEE (reference sequence). This CDR3 comprises 15 residues. Generated by immunoSEQ multiplex PCR, the TCRdb table keeps only in-frame clones and is missing some. This table holds under 95,000 clones, approximately 80% found once. The sample was peripheral blood. The receptor was derived from a woman of 80 years or more with active or convalescent COVID-19. The genes are TRBV5-4 and TRBJ2-7; 15 bases fit TRBD2. The CDR3 is CASSPGTSGGREQYF. The CDR3 bases are TGTGCCAGCAGCCCCGGGACTAGCGGGGGGAGAGAGCAGTACTTC.